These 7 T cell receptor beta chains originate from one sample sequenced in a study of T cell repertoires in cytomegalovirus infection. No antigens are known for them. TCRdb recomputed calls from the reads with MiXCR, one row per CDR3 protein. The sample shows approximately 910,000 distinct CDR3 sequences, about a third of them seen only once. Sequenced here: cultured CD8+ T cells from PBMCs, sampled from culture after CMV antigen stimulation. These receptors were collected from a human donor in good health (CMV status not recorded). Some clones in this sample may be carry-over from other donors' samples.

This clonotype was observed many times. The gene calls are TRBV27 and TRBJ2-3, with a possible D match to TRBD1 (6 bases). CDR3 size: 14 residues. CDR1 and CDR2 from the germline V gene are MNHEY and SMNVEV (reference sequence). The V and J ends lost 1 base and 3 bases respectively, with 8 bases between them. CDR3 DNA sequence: TGTGCCAGCAGTTTATACAGGGAGACAGATACGCAGTATTTT. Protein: CASSLYRETDTQYF.

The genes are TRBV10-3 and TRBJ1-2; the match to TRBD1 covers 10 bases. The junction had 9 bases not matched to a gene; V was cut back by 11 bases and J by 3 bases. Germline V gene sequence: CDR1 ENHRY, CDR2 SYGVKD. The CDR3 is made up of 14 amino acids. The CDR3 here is CAFYSGQGDYGYTF. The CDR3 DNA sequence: TGTGCCTTCTACTCCGGACAGGGGGACTATGGCTACACCTTC.

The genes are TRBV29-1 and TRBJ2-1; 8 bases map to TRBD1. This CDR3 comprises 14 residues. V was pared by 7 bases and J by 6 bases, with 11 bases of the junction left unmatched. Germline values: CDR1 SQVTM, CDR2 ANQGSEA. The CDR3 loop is CSGGRTGRGNEQFF. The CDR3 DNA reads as TGCAGCGGAGGGAGGACAGGGAGAGGCAATGAGCAGTTCTTC.

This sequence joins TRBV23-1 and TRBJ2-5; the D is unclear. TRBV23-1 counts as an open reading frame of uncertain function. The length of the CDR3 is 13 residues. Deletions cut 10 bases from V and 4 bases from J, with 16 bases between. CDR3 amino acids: CATPPASRETQYF. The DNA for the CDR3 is TGCGCCACCCCTCCAGCGTCACGAGAGACCCAGTACTTC.

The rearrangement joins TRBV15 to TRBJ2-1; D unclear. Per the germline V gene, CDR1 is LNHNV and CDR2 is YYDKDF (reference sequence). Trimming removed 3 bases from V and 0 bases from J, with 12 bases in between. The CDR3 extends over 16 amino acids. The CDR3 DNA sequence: TGTGCCACCAGCAGTGACCCACCGAGCTCCTACAATGAGCAGTTCTTC. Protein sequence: CATSSDPPSSYNEQFF.

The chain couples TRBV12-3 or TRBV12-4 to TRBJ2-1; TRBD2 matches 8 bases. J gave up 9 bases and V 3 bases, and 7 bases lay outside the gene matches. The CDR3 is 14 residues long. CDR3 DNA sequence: TGTGCCAGCAGTTTGGAGGGACTAGTAATTGAGCAGTTCTTC. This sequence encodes CASSLEGLVIEQFF.

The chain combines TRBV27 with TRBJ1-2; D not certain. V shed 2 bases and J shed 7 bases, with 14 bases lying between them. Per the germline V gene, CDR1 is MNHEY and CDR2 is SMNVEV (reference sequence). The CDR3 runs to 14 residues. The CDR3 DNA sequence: TGTGCCAGCAGTTTAGAGTGGAGGGATCCTGGCTACACCTTC. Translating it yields CASSLEWRDPGYTF.